This is a list of T cell receptor beta chains from one sample in a study of T-cell reconstitution after alpha-beta-depleted transplantation in children. One entry per CDR3 protein results from TCRdb running MiXCR on the PCR reads. The sample consists of a few hundred thousand distinct CDR3 sequences, around 10% of them appearing once. The sample consisted of peripheral blood, taken 180 days after TCRalphabeta/CD19-depleted stem cell transplant. Source of these receptors: a male patient under 10 years old who had a stem cell transplant for chronic granulomatous disease, so the T cells may come from the graft donor. The CDR3 runs from the conserved cysteine through the conserved F or W. The D gene is left open where the match is weak. Clone size is shown for a subset of rows, as once, few, many or a class of expanded clone.

d_call	v_call	clone_size	j_call	cdr3_nt	cdr3_aa
TRBD2	TRBV19	many	TRBJ2-1	TGTGCCAGTAGTATAGGTCGAAGGGGACTAGCGGGAGGGAGATACAATGAGCAGTTCTTC	CASSIGRRGLAGGRYNEQFF
TRBD2	TRBV28	many	TRBJ2-7	TGTGCCAGCAGGAGACTAGCGAGATACGAGCAGTACTTC	CASRRLARYEQYF
NA	TRBV2	NA	TRBJ2-1	TGTGCCATCGTGGTTTCCAGCTCCTACAATGAGCAGTTCTTC	CAIVVSSSYNEQFF
NA	TRBV20-1	many	TRBJ1-1	TGCAGTGCGAGGGGCCCAGGGAAAAGTGTCACTGAAGCTTTCTTT	CSARGPGKSVTEAFF
NA	TRBV5-1	many	TRBJ2-1	TGTGCCAGCAGCTTACAGGGAAATGAGCAGTTCTTC	CASSLQGNEQFF
NA	TRBV10-3	many	TRBJ1-2	TGTGCCATCCGGATTTACGAGGGTGTGGGTGGCTACACCTTC	CAIRIYEGVGGYTF
NA	TRBV2	NA	TRBJ2-4	TGTGCCAGCAGGGTAGACATTCAGTACTTC	CASRVDIQYF
TRBD1	TRBV10-3	many	TRBJ2-7	TGTGCCACCGGGACAGGGGGCGACGAGCAGTACTTC	CATGTGGDEQYF
NA	TRBV11-2	many	TRBJ1-6	TGTGCCAGCAGCTTAGGGAGGGTGAGGAGCTCCTATAATTCACCCCTCCACTTT	CASSLGRVRSSYNSPLHF
NA	TRBV4-2	NA	TRBJ2-1	TGTGCCAGGGGCCCCGGGGCATGGACGGCTGCCTACAATGAGCAGTTCTTC	CARGPGAWTAAYNEQFF
NA	TRBV20-1	many	TRBJ2-7	TGCAGTGCCCCCCGCGCCAACTACGAGCAGTACTTC	CSAPRANYEQYF
TRBD2	TRBV11-1	many	TRBJ2-5	TGTGCCAGCAGCCGACTAGCGGGAAGAGAGACCCAGTACTTC	CASSRLAGRETQYF
NA	TRBV5-1	many	TRBJ1-1	TGCGCCAGCAGCGCCAGGGAGAACACTGAAGCTTTCTTT	CASSARENTEAFF
TRBD1	TRBV27	many	TRBJ2-7	TGTGCCAGCAGTTTCGTTGGGACAGGGATCCCCTACGAGCAGTACTTC	CASSFVGTGIPYEQYF
NA	TRBV4-3	many	TRBJ1-2	TGCGCCAGCAGCCAAGATATGCAGGGTAAGACTTCGTCCTCCTATGGCTACACCTTC	CASSQDMQGKTSSSYGYTF
NA	TRBV20-1	many	TRBJ2-7	TGCAGTGCTAGAGATCATGCCAGGAGCTACGAGCAGTACTTC	CSARDHARSYEQYF
TRBD1	TRBV11-2	many	TRBJ1-2	TGTGCCAGCAGCTTAGGAGGGACAGGGACTTATGGCTACACCTTC	CASSLGGTGTYGYTF
TRBD2	TRBV20-1	many	TRBJ2-7	TGCAGTAGAGCGGGGGTCCCTTCCTACGAGCAGTACTTC	CSRAGVPSYEQYF
NA	TRBV12-3/TRBV12-4	NA	TRBJ2-2	TGTGCCAGCAGTTTCGATGGTCGCTGGGAGCTGTTTTTT	CASSFDGRWELFF
TRBD2	TRBV12-3/TRBV12-4	few	TRBJ2-2	TGTGCCAGCAGCAAAGCGGGGGGGGTCACCGGGGAGCTGTTTTTT	CASSKAGGVTGELFF
NA	TRBV13	many	TRBJ2-7	TGTGCCAGCAGCTTCTGGCTAGCCCCAAACTACGAGCAGTACTTC	CASSFWLAPNYEQYF
TRBD2	TRBV25-1	many	TRBJ2-1	TGTGCCAGCAGTGAGACCACTAGCGGGAGGATTAATGAGCAGTTCTTC	CASSETTSGRINEQFF
TRBD2	TRBV20-1	many	TRBJ2-1	TGCAGTGCGTTAGCGGGAAACTACAATGAGCAGTTCTTC	CSALAGNYNEQFF
NA	TRBV4-1	many	TRBJ2-5	TGCGCCAGCAGCCAAGTACTAGGAGGCGAGACCCAGTACTTC	CASSQVLGGETQYF
TRBD2	TRBV3-1	many	TRBJ2-7	TGTGCCAGCAGCCAATTGGGACTAGTTCGCGAGCAGTACTTC	CASSQLGLVREQYF
NA	TRBV2	many	TRBJ2-5	TGTGCCAGCAGTGAAGTTTCGACAGGCAAGTACTTC	CASSEVSTGKYF
TRBD1	TRBV12-3/TRBV12-4	many	TRBJ1-2	TGTGCCAGCAGTGCGGGACAGGGAATGTATGGCTACACCTTC	CASSAGQGMYGYTF
NA	TRBV12-3/TRBV12-4	many	TRBJ1-1	TGTGCCAGCAGTTCGGGGCGCTTGAACACTGAAGCTTTCTTT	CASSSGRLNTEAFF
NA	TRBV12-3/TRBV12-4	many	TRBJ2-1	TGTGCCAGCACCCAACGGCAGAGAAAAAATGAGCAGTTCTTC	CASTQRQRKNEQFF
NA	TRBV29-1	many	TRBJ1-4	TGCAGCGTTGGGGGCAGGTCGCGGGAAAAACTGTTTTTT	CSVGGRSREKLFF
TRBD2	TRBV12-3/TRBV12-4	many	TRBJ2-7	TGTGCCAGCGGGGCGAGCGGGAGACGGGACGAGCAGTACTTC	CASGASGRRDEQYF
NA	TRBV14	NA	TRBJ2-2	TGTGCCAGCAGTCATAACAGGGCCGGGGAGCTGTTTTTT	CASSHNRAGELFF
NA	TRBV4-2	many	TRBJ2-3	TGTGCCAGCAGCCAATCGCCCGAATGGGGAGATACGCAGTATTTT	CASSQSPEWGDTQYF
NA	TRBV6-1	many	TRBJ2-7	TGTGCCAGCAGTCAGAGTACAGGGAGCTCCTACGAGCAGTACTTC	CASSQSTGSSYEQYF
NA	TRBV5-6	many	TRBJ1-1	TGTGCCAGCAGCTGGATTGGTATGAACACTGAAGCTTTCTTT	CASSWIGMNTEAFF
NA	TRBV5-1	many	TRBJ1-1	TGCGCCAGCAGCTTGGTAAACGGTCAAGTGAACACTGAAGCTTTCTTT	CASSLVNGQVNTEAFF
NA	TRBV7-9	many	TRBJ2-1	TGTGCCAGCAGCTTCTCCCCCGCCTCAAGGGGAGACAATGAGCAGTTCTTC	CASSFSPASRGDNEQFF
NA	TRBV5-1	many	TRBJ2-5	TGCGCCAGCAGTTCGGCAGAACAAGAGACCCAGTACTTC	CASSSAEQETQYF
TRBD2	TRBV6-5	many	TRBJ2-1	TGTGCCAGCAGTTATGGGAGCGGGGGACCCAATGAGCAGTTCTTC	CASSYGSGGPNEQFF
NA	TRBV4-2	many	TRBJ2-1	TGTGCCAGCAGCCAACTGGCGGAGTCCTACAATGAGCAGTTCTTC	CASSQLAESYNEQFF
NA	TRBV20-1	many	TRBJ2-1	TGCAGTGCTAGCCGGAGAAACAATGAGCAGTTCTTC	CSASRRNNEQFF
NA	TRBV29-1	many	TRBJ2-1	TGCAGCGTTCCTCCACCTGGTTATATCCGGGGTGAGCAGTTCTTC	CSVPPPGYIRGEQFF
NA	TRBV9	many	TRBJ1-1	TGTGCCAGCAGCATTCGGACTGATTACACTGAAGCTTTCTTT	CASSIRTDYTEAFF
NA	TRBV19	few	TRBJ2-7	TGTGCCAGTATTTCCGGGACCTACGAGCAGTACTTC	CASISGTYEQYF
NA	TRBV19	many	TRBJ2-1	TGTGCCAGTAGTAGGGGGAGAGTTGAGCAGTTCTTC	CASSRGRVEQFF
TRBD1	TRBV9	many	TRBJ2-7	TGTGCCAGCAGCGCCGGGGACAGTGCCTCCTACGAGCAGTACTTC	CASSAGDSASYEQYF
NA	TRBV6-2/TRBV6-3	many	TRBJ1-1	TGTGCCAGCAGTTATCACCGGGGGCGGTCGCGACCTGAAGCTTTCTTT	CASSYHRGRSRPEAFF
TRBD2	TRBV5-1	many	TRBJ2-1	TGCGCCAGCAGCTTGGAAATCCAGCGGGAGTGGTACAATGAGCAGTTCTTC	CASSLEIQREWYNEQFF
NA	TRBV5-1	many	TRBJ2-7	TGCGCCAGCAGCCCGTCCGGGGGGCGCGCCTACGAGCAGTACTTC	CASSPSGGRAYEQYF
NA	TRBV4-2	NA	TRBJ2-7	TGTGCCAGCAGCCAAGTGGGTTTCGACGGATCCTACGAGCAGTACTTC	CASSQVGFDGSYEQYF
NA	TRBV15	many	TRBJ1-1	TGTGCCACCAGCCGTTGGCAGGGTTTAACTGAAGCTTTCTTT	CATSRWQGLTEAFF
TRBD1	TRBV28	few	TRBJ1-5	TGTGCCAGCAGAACCGGGACAGGCAGTAGGCCCCAGCATTTT	CASRTGTGSRPQHF
TRBD1	TRBV3-1	many	TRBJ2-3	TGTGCCAGCAGCATAAGGTGGAGGGACAGGGAATCAGATACGCAGTATTTT	CASSIRWRDRESDTQYF
NA	TRBV9	many	TRBJ2-5	TGTGCCAGCAGCGTAGAGGGGGGTGAGGAGACCCAGTACTTC	CASSVEGGEETQYF
NA	TRBV29-1	NA	TRBJ2-5	TGCAGCGTCCTTTCCCAAGAGACCCAGGACTTC	CSVLSQETQDF
TRBD2	TRBV20-1	many	TRBJ2-7	TGCAGTGACTCCGGTGCGGGAGCTTACGAGCAGTACTTC	CSDSGAGAYEQYF
NA	TRBV19	NA	TRBJ2-1	TGTGCCAGTAGTATTTTCGGGACGAAGTACAATGAGCAGTTCTTC	CASSIFGTKYNEQFF
TRBD2	TRBV28	few	TRBJ2-1	TGTGCCAGCACAATGACTAGCGGGAGTTCCTACAATGAGCAGTTCTTC	CASTMTSGSSYNEQFF
TRBD2	TRBV30	many	TRBJ2-2	TGTGCCTGGAGTGGTAGGCTAGCGGGATCCCCCAGGGCCGGGGAGCTGTTTTTT	CAWSGRLAGSPRAGELFF